Following are 26 T cell receptor beta chains from one sample sequenced in a study of blood T cell repertoires in COVID-19. This table comes from immunoSEQ multiplex PCR, and its TCRdb copy is limited to in-frame clones, with some not included. The data show over 60,000 clones, 80% to 95% seen once. The source material was peripheral blood. The receptors stem from a man between 45 and 60 years old with COVID-19, enrolled during active disease.

In nucleotides, the CDR3 is TGTGCCAGCAGCCCCTATATCCTAGCCAAAAACATTCAGTACTTC. Protein: CASSPYILAKNIQYF. The chain has TRBV6-2 or TRBV6-3 and TRBJ2-4; no clear D. The CDR3 extends over 15 amino acids. CDR1 and CDR2 from the germline V gene are MNHEY and SVGEGT. The germline V and J ends were trimmed by 6 bases and 0 bases, with 12 bases remaining between them.

This clone appeared once. This sequence joins TRBV30 and TRBJ1-1; no firm D call. CDR1 is GTSNPN and CDR2 is SVGIG in the germline V gene (reference sequence). There are 13 residues in the CDR3. V was cut by 4 bases and J by 5 bases, with 14 bases left in between. CDR3 coding DNA: TGTGCCTGGAAGCCCCGGGGAGGGACTGAAGCTTTCTTT. Translation gives CAWKPRGGTEAFF.

The chain couples TRBV6-5 to TRBJ1-5; no clear D gene. Trimming stripped 6 bases from V and 6 bases from J, with 18 bases between. Per germline, CDR1 MNHEY and CDR2 SVGAGI. The CDR3 totals 15 residues. Here the CDR3 DNA reads TGTGCCAGCAGCCCAAGTGGCGGGATCGTTCAGCCCCAGCATTTT. Translating gives CASSPSGGIVQPQHF.

The chain uses TRBV2 and TRBJ1-3; D unclear. Germline V gene sequence: CDR1 SNHLY, CDR2 FYNNEI. CDR3 length: 15 amino acids. The V and J ends lost 5 bases and 0 bases respectively, with 11 bases between them. CDR3 sequence: CASSFEEGSGNTIYF. CDR3 DNA: TGTGCCAGCAGTTTCGAGGAAGGCTCTGGAAACACCATATATTTT.

The chain links TRBV6-5 to TRBJ1-2, with a tentative D call TRBD1 (6 bases). The germline CDR1 and CDR2 sequences are MNHEY and SVGAGI. With 6 bases removed from V and 3 bases from J, the gap between germline ends came to 14 bases. CDR3 length: 14 amino acids. The CDR3 DNA reads TGTGCCAGCAGCCAGCTTTCAGGGGACTATGGCTACACCTTC. It codes for CASSQLSGDYGYTF.

CDR3 residues: CASSSGRYEQYF. CDR3 sequence (DNA): TGTGCCAGCTCGAGCGGGAGGTACGAGCAGTACTTC. J is TRBJ2-7 and V is TRBV10-3; 9 bases fit TRBD2. The trim removed 10 bases at V and 4 bases at J, leaving 5 bases unmatched. There are 12 residues in the CDR3. Germline V CDR1 and CDR2: ENHRY, SYGVKD.

The rearrangement joins TRBV15 to TRBJ1-5; 10 positions match TRBD1. Germline loops: CDR1 LNHNV, CDR2 YYDKDF (reference sequence). V gave up 5 bases and J gave up 1 base; unmatched junction bases: 8. The CDR3 totals 17 residues. The DNA for the CDR3 is TGTGCCACCAGCGGACGGACAGGGGGGATGAGCAATCAGCCCCAGCATTTT. Its protein is CATSGRTGGMSNQPQHF.

The chain carries TRBV19 and TRBJ2-7; TRBD2 matches at 11 bases. V was pared by 2 bases and J by 4 bases, with 10 bases of the junction left unmatched. This CDR3 has 17 amino acids. Germline V gene lookup returns CDR1 LNHDA and CDR2 SQIVND (reference sequence). CDR3 in DNA: TGTGCCAGTAGTATATCCTCGGGGAGACTAGCGGGGTACGAGCAGTACTTC. Its protein product is CASSISSGRLAGYEQYF.

A single count supports this clone. The gene calls are TRBV9 and TRBJ1-5, with D possibly TRBD1 on 5 matching bases. Trimming cost V 3 bases and J 5 bases, with 15 bases left between them. The CDR3 has 15 amino acids. Germline V gives CDR1 SGDLS, CDR2 YYNGEE. Here the CDR3 reads CASSAPGYEDQPQHF. The CDR3 region has the DNA TGTGCCAGCAGCGCCCCAGGGTATGAGGATCAGCCCCAGCATTTT.

This chain links TRBV29-1 with TRBJ2-3; D not resolved. The CDR3 loop spans 12 amino acids. CDR1 and CDR2 (germline): SQVTM, ANQGSEA. The V end was cut by 7 bases, the J end by 0 bases, with 8 bases between. The CDR3 coding sequence is TGCAGCGGACAAACGAGCACAGATACGCAGTATTTT. Encoded protein: CSGQTSTDTQYF.

The chain has TRBV4-3 and TRBJ1-5; D not certain. This CDR3 comprises 13 residues. V lost 0 bases and J lost 6, with 6 bases in between. Germline CDR1 reads LGHNA; CDR2 reads YSLEER. The CDR3 region is CASSQDRVQPQHF. CDR3 sequence (DNA): TGCGCCAGCAGCCAAGATCGGGTTCAGCCCCAGCATTTT.

The chain has TRBV7-9 and TRBJ1-2; 9 nucleotides agree with TRBD1. With V trimmed by 5 bases and J by 1 base, 5 bases remained unmatched. From germline, CDR1 is SEHNR and CDR2 FQNEAQ (reference sequence). The length of the CDR3 is 15 residues. The chain's CDR3 is CASSGTGFLNYGYTF. The CDR3 DNA is TGTGCCAGCAGCGGGACAGGGTTCCTTAACTATGGCTACACCTTC.

This rearrangement joins TRBV7-8 to TRBJ2-7; 11 bases agree with TRBD2. V lost 8 bases to trimming and J lost 0 bases; unmatched junction nucleotides: 9. CDR3 length equals 16 residues. CDR1 and CDR2 (germline): SGHVS, FQNEAQ. In DNA form, the CDR3 reads TGTGCCAGCCATAGGACTAGCGGGTTCTACTCCTACGAGCAGTACTTC. It specifies CASHRTSGFYSYEQYF.

This chain links TRBV9 with TRBJ2-1; the match to TRBD2 covers 7 bases. CDR3 length equals 15 residues. Germline lookup yields CDR1 SGDLS and CDR2 YYNGEE. After removal of 1 base from V and 9 bases from J, the junction contained 10 bases not matched to a gene. CDR3 in amino acids: CASSVLLAPRGEQFF. As DNA, the CDR3 is TGTGCCAGCAGCGTATTACTAGCGCCTAGGGGTGAGCAGTTCTTC.

V gene TRBV7-2 combines with J gene TRBJ1-6; 9 nucleotides align to TRBD1. The CDR3 is 16 amino acids. With V trimmed by 4 bases and J by 7 bases, 8 bases remained unmatched. The germline CDR1 and CDR2 sequences are SGHTA and FQGNSA. CDR3 amino acids: CASSYRTGVLNSPLHF. CDR3 DNA: TGTGCCAGCAGCTATCGGACAGGGGTTCTGAATTCACCCCTCCACTTT.

This clone was observed once. This rearrangement joins TRBV4-3 to TRBJ2-3; D may be TRBD1 (6 bases). V was trimmed by 3 bases and J by 6 bases, leaving 19 bases between them. Germline V gives CDR1 LGHNA, CDR2 YSLEER. This CDR3 comprises 16 residues. The CDR3 is CASSQRGSIYRDTQYF. In DNA form, the CDR3 reads TGCGCCAGCAGCCAGAGGGGGTCAATTTATCGGGATACGCAGTATTTT.

This chain joins TRBV9 and TRBJ2-7, with 8 bases fitting TRBD1. V dropped 0 bases and J dropped 7; count of bases not matched to a gene: 12. The CDR3 is 16 residues long. Germline V gene sequence: CDR1 SGDLS, CDR2 YYNGEE. The CDR3 is CASSVATGQGAWEQYF. In nucleotides, the CDR3 is TGTGCCAGCAGCGTAGCTACTGGACAGGGAGCTTGGGAGCAGTACTTC.

The chain is built from TRBV5-1 and TRBJ2-1; 11 positions agree with TRBD2. The germline CDR1 and CDR2 sequences are SGHRS and YFSETQ. Trimming at V came to 0 bases and at J to 8 bases, leaving 4 bases not matched to a gene. The CDR3 is 15 residues long. As DNA, the CDR3 is TGCGCCAGCAGCTTGGTTAGCGGGAGGGTGGATGAGCAGTTCTTC. Translating it yields CASSLVSGRVDEQFF.

Here the CDR3 reads CASSVTGSPDTEAFF. CDR3 in DNA: TGTGCCAGCAGCGTTACAGGGTCCCCGGACACTGAAGCTTTCTTT. This sequence joins TRBV3-1 (or the pseudogene TRBV3-2) and TRBJ1-1; D perhaps matches TRBD1 (6 bases). Trimming cost V 5 bases and J 3 bases, with 16 bases left between them. CDR3 length: 15 amino acids. Looked up from germline, CDR1 is LGHDT and CDR2 is YNNKEL (reference sequence).

This chain joins TRBV19 and TRBJ1-1, with 10 bases lining up with TRBD1. The CDR3 covers 20 residues. The ends lost 2 bases at V and 4 bases at J; junction bases unmatched: 19. Germline-derived CDR1 and CDR2 are LNHDA and SQIVND (reference sequence). Here the CDR3 reads CASSILIWRDRGFRITEAFF. CDR3 coding DNA: TGTGCCAGTAGTATATTAATTTGGCGGGACAGGGGCTTCAGAATCACTGAAGCTTTCTTT.

The chain recombines TRBV2 with TRBJ2-1; the D gene is possibly TRBD2 (5 bases). Germline V gene data show CDR1 as SNHLY and CDR2 as FYNNEI. Trimming pared 7 bases from V and 5 bases from J, leaving 15 bases between. CDR3 length: 14 residues. CDR3 region: CASKLAGRDNEQFF. CDR3 nucleotides: TGTGCCAGCAAGTTGGCTGGGCGGGACAATGAGCAGTTCTTC.

The chain is built from TRBV7-2 and TRBJ2-5; D gene ambiguous. The CDR3 has 13 amino acids. Trimming stripped 5 bases from V and 4 bases from J, with 11 bases between. Germline V lookup: CDR1 SGHTA, CDR2 FQGNSA. The CDR3 is CASSPFFVETQYF. The CDR3 DNA reads as TGTGCCAGCAGCCCCTTTTTCGTAGAGACCCAGTACTTC. Supplemented by reference TRBV7-2 and TRBJ2-5, the full variable domain reads GAGVSQSPSNKVTEKGKDVELRCDPISGHTALYWYRQSLGQGLEFLIYFQGNSAPDKSGLPSDRFSAERTGGSVSTLTIQRTQQEDSAVYLCASSPFFVETQYFGPGTRLLVL.

This sequence joins TRBV18 and TRBJ1-5; D may be TRBD1 (5 bases). CDR1 is KGHSH, CDR2 LQKENI, per germline. Trimming removed 6 bases at V and 0 bases at J, with 9 bases between. This CDR3 has 14 amino acids. The CDR3 loop reads CASSRADSNQPQHF. The CDR3, as DNA: TGTGCCAGCTCCAGGGCGGATAGCAATCAGCCCCAGCATTTT. The full variable domain, completed using reference TRBV18 and TRBJ1-5, is NAGVMQNPRHLVRRRGQEARLRCSPMKGHSHVYWYRQLPEEGLKFMVYLQKENIIDESGMPKERFSAEFPKEGPSILRIQQVVRGDSAAYFCASSRADSNQPQHFGDGTRLSIL.

The chain employs TRBV19 and TRBJ2-7; the match to TRBD1 covers 7 bases. J lost 0 bases, V lost 5 bases, and 4 bases had no gene match. CDR3 length equals 14 residues. CDR1 is LNHDA, CDR2 SQIVND, per germline (reference sequence). DNA of the CDR3: TGTGCCAGTAGTTGGACAGGCAACTCCTACGAGCAGTACTTC. Protein sequence: CASSWTGNSYEQYF.

V usage is TRBV29-1 and J usage is TRBJ2-7; D is ambiguous. Germline CDR1 is SQVTM and CDR2 is ANQGSEA. V was trimmed by 3 bases and J by 2 bases, leaving 5 bases between them. CDR3 size: 11 residues. This chain's CDR3 is CSVESAYEQYF. The CDR3 DNA reads as TGCAGCGTTGAGTCCGCCTACGAGCAGTACTTC.

The chain joins TRBV11-2 to TRBJ2-7; perhaps TRBD2 as D (6 bases). CDR1 SGHAT and CDR2 FQNNGV come from the germline V gene. CDR3 size: 13 residues. Trimming removed 5 bases at V and 0 bases at J, with 8 bases between. The CDR3 sequence: CASSLGGSYEQYF. The CDR3 nucleotides are TGTGCCAGCAGCCTGGGAGGCTCCTACGAGCAGTACTTC.